The 21 T cell receptor beta chains listed next were all sequenced from one sample in a study of control samples from healthy donors and cancer patients (TCRdb year 2020). Library generation was performed with the immunoSEQ multiplex PCR assay. The clones in this table, taken by TCRdb from immuneACCESS, are in-frame only. Not every clone is retained; where verified, under half of the shortfall comes from an unresolved V gene, and the cause of the rest is unknown. This sample has tens of thousands of clones in its table, and around 90% of those were observed once. The ten top clones hold about 0.91% of the sample. Material for sequencing was PBMCs. The receptors were gathered from a man aged 25 to 40 with colorectal cancer.

The CDR3 DNA reads TGTGCCACTCACCCGGTCGGACTAGCGGGGGAGAGCTCCTACAATGAGCAGTTCTTC. Translation: CATHPVGLAGESSYNEQFF. The V gene is TRBV19, the J gene TRBJ2-1; 13 nucleotides line up with TRBD2. Germline V gene sequence: CDR1 LNHDA, CDR2 SQIVND (reference sequence). CDR3 length: 19 amino acids. Trimming took 10 bases from V and 0 from J; bases not matched to a gene: 15.

The V gene is TRBV7-8, the J gene TRBJ2-5; no clear D gene. Trimming took off 4 bases at V and 1 base at J, with 7 bases between the two ends. Germline CDR1 and CDR2: SGHVS and FQNEAQ. CDR3 size: 13 residues. In DNA, the CDR3 is TGTGCCAGCAGCTCCCGGCTCCAAGAGACCCAGTACTTC. This encodes CASSSRLQETQYF.

The V and J genes are TRBV10-3 and TRBJ1-2, with D perhaps matching TRBD1 (6 bases). CDR1 is ENHRY, CDR2 SYGVKD, per germline. V lost 10 bases and J lost 3, with 15 bases in between. The CDR3 has 13 amino acids. CDR3 in DNA: TGTGCCACCGCCGTCGCAGGGGACTATGGCTACACCTTC. Its protein product is CATAVAGDYGYTF.

The CDR3 coding sequence is TGTGCCACCAGTCCCGGGGTAGATAGCAATCAGCCCCAGCATTTT. This codes for CATSPGVDSNQPQHF. This chain connects TRBV24-1 to TRBJ1-5; D remains unclear. V lost 6 bases, J lost 0 bases, and 11 bases lay in between. Germline lookup yields CDR1 KGHDR and CDR2 SFDVKD. The CDR3 loop spans 15 amino acids.

The chain carries TRBV7-9 and TRBJ2-3, with D unclear. The CDR3 runs to 12 residues. V lost 4 bases and J lost 3, with 5 bases in between. Germline CDR1 and CDR2: SEHNR and FQNEAQ (reference sequence). In DNA form, the CDR3 reads TGTGCCAGCAGCTCGACGACAGATACGCAGTATTTT. Protein: CASSSTTDTQYF.

The J gene is TRBJ2-1, the V gene TRBV19; 9 positions match TRBD2. The CDR3 is 15 residues long. Per the germline V gene, CDR1 is LNHDA and CDR2 is SQIVND (reference sequence). V was clipped by 1 base and J by 7 bases; unmatched bases: 5. The DNA for the CDR3 is TGTGCCAGTAGTATAGGGCGGGGGGGCTTGAATGAGCAGTTCTTC. Protein sequence: CASSIGRGGLNEQFF.

This clone has only one observation. This chain uses TRBV27 with TRBJ2-7; unclear D gene. Germline CDR1 is MNHEY and CDR2 is SMNVEV (reference sequence). The CDR3 consists of 12 residues. The ends were cut back, 4 bases at V and 4 bases at J, with 8 bases in the middle. The CDR3 DNA reads as TGTGCCAGCAGTTCGGACGGATACGAGCAGTACGTC. Translation gives CASSSDGYEQYV.

The J gene is TRBJ1-1, the V gene TRBV9; D gene uncertain. V dropped 0 bases and J dropped 3 bases, with 9 bases sitting between them. Germline loops: CDR1 SGDLS, CDR2 YYNGEE. The CDR3 runs 14 residues. The DNA for the CDR3 is TGTGCCAGCAGCGTAGAGGCCCAGGACACTGAAGCTTTCTTT. This encodes CASSVEAQDTEAFF.

With respect to this clone: Additional DNA sequences in this sample encode the identical CDR3. V gene TRBV11-2 combines with J gene TRBJ1-3, with D tentatively TRBD1 (5 bases). The germline gives CDR1 SGHAT, CDR2 FQNNGV. The germline V and J ends were trimmed by 4 bases and 2 bases, with 9 bases remaining between them. This CDR3 is 14 amino acids long. Here the CDR3 reads CASSSRTTGNTIYF. The CDR3 DNA is TGTGCCAGCAGCTCACGGACAACTGGAAACACCATATATTTT.

The chain is built from TRBV2 and TRBJ1-2; D might be TRBD1 (6 bases). V was shortened by 6 bases and J by 0 bases, with 11 bases between the two germline ends. The CDR3 extends over 14 amino acids. The V gene's germline CDR1 is SNHLY and CDR2 FYNNEI. CDR3 protein: CASSADRPNYGYTF. CDR3 DNA: TGTGCCAGCAGCGCCGACAGGCCTAACTATGGCTACACCTTC.

The genes are TRBV9 and TRBJ1-2; perhaps TRBD1 as D (6 bases). Trimming cost V 4 bases and J 1 base, with 8 bases left between them. The germline V gene has CDR1 SGDLS and CDR2 YYNGEE. The CDR3 consists of 13 residues. Here the CDR3 DNA reads TGTGCCAGCAGCCCACAGGGTAACTATGGCTACACCTTC. Amino acids: CASSPQGNYGYTF. Full variable domain (rest looked up from reference TRBV9 and TRBJ1-2): DSGVTQTPKHLITATGQRVTLRCSPRSGDLSVYWYQQSLDQGLQFLIQYYNGEERAKGNILERFSAQQFPDLHSELNLSSLELGDSALYFCASSPQGNYGYTFGSGTRLTVV.

The V gene is TRBV30, the J gene TRBJ2-4; D call uncertain. V was cut by 2 bases and J by 2 bases, with 13 bases left in between. This CDR3 has 15 residues. Germline V gives CDR1 GTSNPN, CDR2 SVGIG (reference sequence). CDR3 nucleotides: TGTGCCTGGAGTCGCAATGGGCCCACCAAAAACATTCAGTACTTC. Its translation is CAWSRNGPTKNIQYF.

V usage is TRBV6-5 and J usage is TRBJ2-1; no firm D call. Trimming left V 5 bases short and J 3 bases short, with 11 bases between. CDR3 length: 14 amino acids. The V gene's germline CDR1 is MNHEY and CDR2 SVGAGI. The DNA for the CDR3 is TGTGCCAGCAGTAGCCTTCGTGGCTACAATGAGCAGTTCTTC. It encodes CASSSLRGYNEQFF.

This clone was found a few times. CDR3 coding DNA: TGTGCCAGCAGCCCGAGGGGAGGGGTCTCCTACGAGCAGTACTTC. As protein: CASSPRGGVSYEQYF. V and J are TRBV11-2 and TRBJ2-7, with 7 bases lining up with TRBD2. The junction had 7 bases not matched to a gene; V was cut back by 5 bases and J by 0 bases. The CDR3 sequence is 15 residues long. Germline V gene sequence: CDR1 SGHAT, CDR2 FQNNGV.

The rearrangement links TRBV27 to TRBJ1-6, with TRBD1 as a possible D gene (5 bases). This CDR3 is built from 15 residues. Trimming stripped 7 bases from V and 9 bases from J, with 19 bases between. The germline CDR1 and CDR2 sequences are MNHEY and SMNVEV (reference sequence). As DNA, the CDR3 is TGTGCCAGCACCGCCCTGGGGGGGAGAGGTTCACCCCTCCACTTT. Translated, it gives CASTALGGRGSPLHF.

J is TRBJ2-7 and V is TRBV7-2, with TRBD1 as a possible D gene (6 bases). V lost 5 bases and J lost 7, with 18 bases in between. This CDR3 is built from 14 residues. Germline-derived CDR1 and CDR2 are SGHTA and FQGNSA. In DNA form, the CDR3 reads TGTGCCAGCAGCCCGCAAACAGGGATGGGAGAGCAGTACTTC. Protein product: CASSPQTGMGEQYF.

The V gene is TRBV6-5, the J gene TRBJ2-1; D not resolved. The CDR3 is made up of 14 amino acids. Trimming removed 2 bases at V and 10 bases at J, with 15 bases between. The germline CDR1 and CDR2 sequences are MNHEY and SVGAGI. The CDR3 coding sequence is TGTGCCAGCAGTTACGGAATCGTCCGTACCGAGCAGTTCTTC. It codes for CASSYGIVRTEQFF.

The J gene is TRBJ1-6, the V gene TRBV10-3; D ambiguous. V was shortened by 0 bases and J by 0 bases, with 6 bases between the two germline ends. Germline assignment: CDR1 ENHRY and CDR2 SYGVKD. CDR3 length: 16 amino acids. The CDR3 region is CAISESPGSYNSPLHF. The CDR3 DNA follows: TGTGCCATCAGTGAGTCCCCGGGCTCCTATAATTCACCCCTCCACTTT.

The chain couples TRBV4-3 to TRBJ2-2, with a weak D call TRBD1 (6 bases). The V end was cut by 0 bases, the J end by 5 bases, with 16 bases between. Per the germline V gene, CDR1 is LGHNA and CDR2 is YSLEER. This CDR3 comprises 17 residues. The CDR3 here is CASSQDVFRGRTGELFF. CDR3 DNA: TGCGCCAGCAGCCAAGATGTATTCAGGGGTAGGACCGGGGAGCTGTTTTTT.

The chain carries TRBV20-1 and TRBJ2-7; TRBD2 might be the D (6 bases). The germline V gene has CDR1 DFQATT and CDR2 SNEGSKA (reference sequence). The CDR3 runs to 11 residues. Trimming shortened V by 4 bases and J by 4 bases, and 8 bases separated the two germline ends. CDR3 amino acids: CSATSVYEQYF. CDR3 nucleotides: TGCAGTGCTACTAGCGTTTACGAGCAGTACTTC.

This clone has more than one count but fewer than ten. The rearrangement uses TRBV19 and TRBJ1-2, with a weak D call TRBD1 (5 bases). Germline assignment: CDR1 LNHDA and CDR2 SQIVND (reference sequence). This CDR3 contains 13 residues. Trimming pared 7 bases from V and 7 bases from J, leaving 16 bases between. The CDR3 sequence is CASKGPPSAGYTF. In DNA, the CDR3 is TGTGCCAGTAAGGGGCCACCGAGCGCTGGCTACACCTTC.